Listed below are T cell receptor beta chains from one sample, sequenced in a study of CD8 T cells in ankylosing spondylitis. TCRdb reprocessed the 5' RACE reads with MiXCR, giving one entry per CDR3 protein. The table lists about 130,000 distinct CDR3 sequences, over 7% of them singletons. Material for sequencing was blood, either unsorted or a sorted T cell fraction (not recorded which). The origin of the receptors is a male donor with ankylosing spondylitis or in good health (not recorded which). Both conserved end residues are part of each CDR3. The order of the fields is clone size, D gene, J gene, V gene, CDR3 protein, CDR3 DNA. The D gene is left open where the match is weak. Not every row has a clone size; where given, it reads once, few, many or a size class.

abundance: few
d_gene: .
j_gene: TRBJ2-3
v_gene: TRBV5-6
CDR3aa: CASSFRRRFSSTDTQYF
CDR3nt: TGTGCCAGCAGCTTTCGGAGGCGATTTTCTAGCACAGATACGCAGTATTTT

abundance: .
d_gene: TRBD2
j_gene: TRBJ2-1
v_gene: TRBV6-5
CDR3aa: CASSWGLAGDEQFF
CDR3nt: TGTGCCAGCAGTTGGGGGCTAGCGGGAGATGAGCAGTTCTTC

abundance: many
d_gene: .
j_gene: TRBJ2-4
v_gene: TRBV5-6
CDR3aa: CASSPSGRGEDIQYF
CDR3nt: TGTGCCAGCAGCCCCTCGGGAAGGGGGGAAGACATTCAGTACTTC

abundance: many
d_gene: .
j_gene: TRBJ1-1
v_gene: TRBV2
CDR3aa: CASRIELNTEAFF
CDR3nt: TGTGCCAGCAGGATCGAGCTGAACACTGAAGCTTTCTTT

abundance: many
d_gene: TRBD2
j_gene: TRBJ2-7
v_gene: TRBV4-3
CDR3aa: CASSQDGSGSYEQYF
CDR3nt: TGCGCCAGCAGCCAAGATGGTAGCGGGAGTTACGAGCAGTACTTC

abundance: many
d_gene: .
j_gene: TRBJ2-3
v_gene: TRBV20-1
CDR3aa: CSARFNAETDTQYF
CDR3nt: TGCAGTGCTAGATTTAATGCGGAAACAGATACGCAGTATTTT

abundance: few
d_gene: TRBD1
j_gene: TRBJ2-2
v_gene: TRBV7-3
CDR3aa: CASSNTGGRTGELFF
CDR3nt: TGTGCCAGCAGCAACACAGGGGGCAGGACCGGGGAGCTGTTTTTT

abundance: few
d_gene: .
j_gene: TRBJ1-4
v_gene: TRBV7-2
CDR3aa: CASSLARAPTNEKLFF
CDR3nt: TGTGCCAGCAGCTTAGCGCGGGCCCCAACTAATGAAAAACTGTTTTTT

abundance: many
d_gene: TRBD1
j_gene: TRBJ2-2
v_gene: TRBV12-3/TRBV12-4
CDR3aa: CASSLGTGVSTGELFF
CDR3nt: TGTGCCAGCAGTTTAGGGACAGGGGTTTCTACCGGGGAGCTGTTTTTT

abundance: .
d_gene: .
j_gene: TRBJ2-6
v_gene: TRBV6-1
CDR3aa: CASSVGGYTSGANVLTF
CDR3nt: TGTGCCAGCAGTGTCGGGGGATATACTTCTGGGGCCAACGTCCTGACTTTC

abundance: few
d_gene: TRBD1
j_gene: TRBJ2-2
v_gene: TRBV5-6
CDR3aa: CASSFRDRNTGELFF
CDR3nt: TGTGCCAGCAGCTTCCGGGACAGGAACACCGGGGAGCTGTTTTTT

abundance: many
d_gene: TRBD2
j_gene: TRBJ2-5
v_gene: TRBV7-2
CDR3aa: CASSLGSSGNEETQYF
CDR3nt: TGTGCCAGCAGCTTAGGGTCCAGCGGGAACGAAGAGACCCAGTACTTC

abundance: many
d_gene: .
j_gene: TRBJ1-5
v_gene: TRBV27
CDR3aa: CASSKTGGVGVGNQPQHF
CDR3nt: TGTGCCAGCAGCAAAACTGGAGGGGTCGGGGTCGGCAATCAGCCCCAGCATTTT

abundance: .
d_gene: .
j_gene: TRBJ2-7
v_gene: TRBV6-5
CDR3aa: CASRVGTYEQYF
CDR3nt: TGTGCCAGCAGGGTTGGGACCTACGAGCAGTACTTC

abundance: many
d_gene: TRBD2
j_gene: TRBJ2-5
v_gene: TRBV4-3
CDR3aa: CASSPGTSGLQETQYF
CDR3nt: TGCGCCAGCAGCCCCGGGACTAGCGGCCTCCAAGAGACCCAGTACTTC

abundance: .
d_gene: .
j_gene: TRBJ2-1
v_gene: TRBV20-1
CDR3aa: CSARARIRRVVINEQFF
CDR3nt: TGCAGTGCTAGAGCGCGTATACGGAGGGTTGTGATCAATGAGCAGTTCTTC

abundance: many
d_gene: TRBD2
j_gene: TRBJ2-7
v_gene: TRBV11-2
CDR3aa: CASSLGPAGVGLNVYEQYF
CDR3nt: TGTGCCAGCAGCTTAGGCCCAGCGGGAGTGGGATTAAACGTCTACGAGCAGTACTTC

abundance: few
d_gene: TRBD2
j_gene: TRBJ2-7
v_gene: TRBV5-6
CDR3aa: CASSKAGLAVYEQYF
CDR3nt: TGTGCCAGCAGCAAAGCCGGACTAGCGGTTTACGAGCAGTACTTC

abundance: many
d_gene: .
j_gene: TRBJ2-2
v_gene: TRBV7-2
CDR3aa: CASSLEPWNTGELFF
CDR3nt: TGTGCCAGCAGCTTAGAGCCCTGGAACACCGGGGAGCTGTTTTTT

abundance: many
d_gene: .
j_gene: TRBJ2-3
v_gene: TRBV5-5
CDR3aa: CASSFQRNTDTQYF
CDR3nt: TGTGCCAGCAGCTTCCAGCGCAACACAGATACGCAGTATTTT

abundance: many
d_gene: .
j_gene: TRBJ2-5
v_gene: TRBV20-1
CDR3aa: CSSNLRGQETQYF
CDR3nt: TGCAGTTCTAATTTACGCGGTCAAGAGACCCAGTACTTC

abundance: many
d_gene: TRBD1
j_gene: TRBJ2-5
v_gene: TRBV5-5
CDR3aa: CASSHGTGQVGETQYF
CDR3nt: TGTGCCAGCAGCCACGGTACAGGACAGGTGGGCGAGACCCAGTACTTC

abundance: many
d_gene: .
j_gene: TRBJ2-7
v_gene: TRBV7-9
CDR3aa: CASSFQSYEQYF
CDR3nt: TGTGCCAGCAGCTTCCAGTCCTACGAGCAGTACTTC

abundance: .
d_gene: TRBD2
j_gene: TRBJ2-5
v_gene: TRBV6-2/TRBV6-3
CDR3aa: CASSYVSGSSQETQYF
CDR3nt: TGTGCCAGCAGCTACGTCAGCGGGAGCTCTCAAGAGACCCAGTACTTC

abundance: many
d_gene: TRBD1
j_gene: TRBJ2-6
v_gene: TRBV18
CDR3aa: CASSPRGTGPSGANVLTF
CDR3nt: TGTGCCAGCTCACCAAGAGGGACAGGTCCCTCTGGGGCCAACGTCCTGACTTTC

abundance: many
d_gene: .
j_gene: TRBJ1-4
v_gene: TRBV20-1
CDR3aa: CSVPLRRGYEKLFF
CDR3nt: TGCAGTGTCCCCTTACGGAGGGGGTATGAAAAACTGTTTTTT

abundance: few
d_gene: TRBD1
j_gene: TRBJ2-7
v_gene: TRBV19
CDR3aa: CASSEPGTGSSYEQYF
CDR3nt: TGTGCCAGTAGTGAGCCCGGGACAGGGAGCTCCTACGAGCAGTACTTC

abundance: many
d_gene: .
j_gene: TRBJ2-1
v_gene: TRBV20-1
CDR3aa: CSASRDNSYNEQFF
CDR3nt: TGCAGTGCTAGTAGGGATAACTCCTACAATGAGCAGTTCTTC